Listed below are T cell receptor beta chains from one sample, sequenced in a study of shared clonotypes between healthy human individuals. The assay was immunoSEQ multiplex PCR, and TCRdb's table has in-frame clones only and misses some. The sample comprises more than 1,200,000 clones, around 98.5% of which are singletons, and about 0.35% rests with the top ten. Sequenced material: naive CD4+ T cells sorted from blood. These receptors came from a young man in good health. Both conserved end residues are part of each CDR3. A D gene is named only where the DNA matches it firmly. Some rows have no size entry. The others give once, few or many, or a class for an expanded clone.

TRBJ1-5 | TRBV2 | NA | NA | TGTGCCAGCAGGGGCAGTTACAATCAGCCCCAGCATTTT | CASRGSYNQPQHF
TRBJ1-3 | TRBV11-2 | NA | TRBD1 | TGTGCCAGTAGGACAGGGAGTGGAAACACCATATATTTT | CASRTGSGNTIYF
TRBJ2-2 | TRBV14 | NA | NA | TGTGCCAGCAGCAGGATCTGGGGGGCGCGGGATAACACCGGGGAGCTGTTTTTT | CASSRIWGARDNTGELFF
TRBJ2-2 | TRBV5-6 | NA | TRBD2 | TGTGCCAGCAGCTTGGCTTGGACTAGCGGGAGAGGTGCCGGGGAGCTGTTTTTT | CASSLAWTSGRGAGELFF
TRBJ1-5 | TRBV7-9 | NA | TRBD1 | TGTGCCAGCAGCTTATGGACCGGGACAGGGTCCGATCAGCCCCAGCATTTT | CASSLWTGTGSDQPQHF
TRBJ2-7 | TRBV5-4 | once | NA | TGTGCCAGCAGCTTGGTTGGGGTAGTTGGCGAGCAGTACTTC | CASSLVGVVGEQYF
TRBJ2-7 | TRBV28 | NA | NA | TGTGCCAGCAGTTGGGGAGGCTCCCCTTACGAGCAGTACTTC | CASSWGGSPYEQYF
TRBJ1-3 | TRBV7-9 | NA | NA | TGTGCCAGCAGCAACCCGGGACGTCGAAGCTCTGGAAACACCATATATTTT | CASSNPGRRSSGNTIYF
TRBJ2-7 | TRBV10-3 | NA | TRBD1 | TGTGCCACCCGGGACAGAAACGTCGCCTACGAGCAGTACTTC | CATRDRNVAYEQYF
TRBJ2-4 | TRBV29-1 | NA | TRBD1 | TGCAGCGGGACAGGGCCCGGGGTAGAAAACATTCAGTACTTC | CSGTGPGVENIQYF
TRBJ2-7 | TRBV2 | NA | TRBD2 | TGTGCCAGCAGGTGGACTAGCGGGGGAACCTACGAGCAGTACTTC | CASRWTSGGTYEQYF
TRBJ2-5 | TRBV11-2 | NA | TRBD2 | TGTGCCAGCAGTTACGGACTAGCGGGAGTTGGTGAGACCCAGTACTTC | CASSYGLAGVGETQYF
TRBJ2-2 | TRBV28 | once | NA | TGTGCCAGCGAGGCAGGGGCGACCACCGGGGAGCTGTTTTTT | CASEAGATTGELFF
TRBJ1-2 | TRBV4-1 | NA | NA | TGCGCCAGCAGCCAAGACCCGACAGGCACATATGGCTACACCTTC | CASSQDPTGTYGYTF
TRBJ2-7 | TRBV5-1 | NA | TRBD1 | TGCGCCAGCAGCGTTACAGGGGGACCCTACTCCTACGAGCAGTACTTC | CASSVTGGPYSYEQYF
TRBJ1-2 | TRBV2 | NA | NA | TGTGCCAGCAGTCAGGCCAGCGTCTATGGCTACACCTTC | CASSQASVYGYTF
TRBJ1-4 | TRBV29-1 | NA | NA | TGCAGCGTCCAGACAGGAGTTAATGAAAAACTGTTTTTT | CSVQTGVNEKLFF
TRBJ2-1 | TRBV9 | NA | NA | TGTGCCAGCAGCGTAGAATCTGGGAGTGCTTCGTACTCCTACAATGAGCAGTTCTTC | CASSVESGSASYSYNEQFF
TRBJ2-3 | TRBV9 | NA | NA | TGTGCCAGCAGCGGCCGGGGAACCACAGATACGCAGTATTTT | CASSGRGTTDTQYF
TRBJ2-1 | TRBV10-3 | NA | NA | TGTGCCATCAGTGAGTCGAGGACAGAGAGCTACAATGAGCAGTTCTTC | CAISESRTESYNEQFF
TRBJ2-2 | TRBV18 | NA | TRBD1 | TGTGCCAGCTCACCGGGACAGGGTGTACACGGGGAGCTGTTTTTT | CASSPGQGVHGELFF
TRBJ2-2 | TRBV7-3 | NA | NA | TGTGCCAGCAGCCACCTAGGAGGGGTGAACACCGGGGAGCTGTTTTTT | CASSHLGGVNTGELFF
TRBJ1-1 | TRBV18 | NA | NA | TGTGCCAGCTCCCGGCGGGAGGGGAGCCCGACTGAAGCTTTCTTT | CASSRREGSPTEAFF
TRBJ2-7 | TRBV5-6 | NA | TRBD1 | TGTGCCAGCAGCCCACGGACAGGGGCCTACGAGCAGTACTTC | CASSPRTGAYEQYF
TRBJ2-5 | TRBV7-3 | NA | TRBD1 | TGTGCCAGCAGCTTCCAAGGGGGCGGTGAGACCCAGTACTTC | CASSFQGGGETQYF
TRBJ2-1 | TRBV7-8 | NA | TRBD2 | TGTGCCAGCAGCCACGAGCGGCGGGAGTTGATAAATGAGCAGTTCTTC | CASSHERRELINEQFF